The clone carrying this T cell receptor beta chain was seen many times. Its antigen is as yet unknown. Documented time point: patch test 3, about 24 weeks after DPC sensitization. The treatment is: therapeutic diphenylcyclopropenone sensitization with weekly scalp DPC. Before extraction, the whole blood was not fractionated, and total RNA was taken from it. The V gene end was trimmed by 2 bases and the J gene end by 4 bases; junction bases not matched to a gene: 9. Germline assignment: CDR1 KGHSH and CDR2 LQKENI. The length of the CDR3 is 16 residues. The sample belongs to a study of human T cells and chemical hapten exposure. Regarding the study as a whole: TCRs at high frequency, those above 1 in 1000, did not change with DPC sensitization.

Library preparation tagged each individual cDNA molecule with a unique molecular identifier. TCRdb fed the RACE reads into MiXCR, producing one record per CDR3 protein. The table records about 160,000 distinct CDR3 sequences, around 30% of them present only once. This sequence was found in a woman aged 18-29 years with alopecia areata. Some clones in this sample may be carry-over from other donors' samples. The chain recombines TRBV18 with TRBJ2-3, with 7 bases aligning to TRBD2. The specimen was whole blood, collected in connection with sensitization to the hapten diphenylcyclopropenone (DPC). The CDR3 DNA reads as TGTGCCAGCTCACCAGTTGCCAGCGGGATGCCAGATACGCAGTATTTT. Its protein product is CASSPVASGMPDTQYF.